Following are 28 T cell receptor beta chains from one sample sequenced in a study of cytomegalovirus exposure and HLA in healthy donors. The PCR made use of 60 Vbeta and 13 Jbeta primers. Assay: immunoSEQ multiplex PCR; the TCRdb copy retains only in-frame clones and omits some. The sample consists of roughly 77,000 clones, 72% of them appearing once. The sequenced sample was PBMCs. The receptors here all came from a middle-aged woman in good health and CMV-seropositive.

V is TRBV7-8 and J is TRBJ1-5; D is possibly TRBD1 (5 bases). The CDR3 has 17 residues. V lost 3 bases and J lost 0, with 15 bases in between. Per the germline V gene, CDR1 is SGHVS and CDR2 is FQNEAQ. The CDR3 here is CASSFRAVPHSNQPQHF. The CDR3 DNA reads TGTGCCAGCAGCTTCAGGGCGGTTCCCCATAGCAATCAGCCCCAGCATTTT.

V usage is TRBV5-1 and J usage is TRBJ2-2; D not certain. The CDR3 consists of 12 residues. V lost 0 bases to trimming and J lost 8 bases, with 5 bases between them. Per the germline V gene, CDR1 is SGHRS and CDR2 is YFSETQ. The CDR3 DNA is TGCGCCAGCAGCTTGGCCGAGGGGGAGCTGTTTTTT. This gives the protein CASSLAEGELFF.

On this clone: A junction end diverges from the germline sequence, so it may reflect a read error. CDR3 nucleotides: TGTTCCAGCAGCTTCCTAGCGGGGTATACCGGGGAGCTGTTTTTT. It encodes CSSSFLAGYTGELFF. V is TRBV7-9 and J is TRBJ2-2, with 9 bases that match TRBD2. Per the germline V gene, CDR1 is SEHNR and CDR2 is FQNEAQ (reference sequence). This CDR3 comprises 15 residues.

The CDR3 is CASSLGQPPLPNTEAFF. CDR3 in DNA: TGTGCCAGCAGCTTAGGACAACCCCCTCTTCCGAACACTGAAGCTTTCTTT. The chain recombines TRBV7-8 with TRBJ1-1, with D unclear. CDR1 and CDR2 from the germline V gene are SGHVS and FQNEAQ. Between the trimmed V and J ends, which lost 1 base and 1 base, there was a span of 16 bases. CDR3 length: 17 residues.

The CDR3 here is CASGLPSTDTQYF. The CDR3 region has the DNA TGTGCCAGCGGACTACCTAGCACAGATACGCAGTATTTT. V usage is TRBV6-1 and J usage is TRBJ2-3, with TRBD2 as a possible D gene (6 bases). Germline loops: CDR1 MNHNS, CDR2 SASEGT. The CDR3 is made up of 13 amino acids. Trimming left V 8 bases short and J 0 bases short, with 9 bases between.

The chain is built from TRBV4-2 and TRBJ2-2; TRBD2 is a possible D gene (7 bases). Trimming took off 1 base at V and 2 bases at J, with 17 bases between the two ends. From germline, CDR1 is LGHNA and CDR2 YNFKEQ. The CDR3 has 18 amino acids. This chain's CDR3 is CASSQVGRGGANTGELFF. CDR3 DNA sequence: TGTGCCAGCAGCCAAGTTGGCCGAGGGGGGGCCAACACCGGGGAGCTGTTTTTT.

The V call is TRBV7-2, the J call TRBJ2-7, with TRBD2 matching over 11 bases. V gave up 5 bases and J gave up 10 bases; unmatched junction bases: 10. Germline V lookup: CDR1 SGHTA, CDR2 FQGNSA. The CDR3 is 14 amino acids. CDR3 DNA sequence: TGTGCCAGCAGCAAAGGTAGCGGGGGGGCGTCTCAGTACTTC. It codes for CASSKGSGGASQYF.

The gene calls are TRBV6-1 and TRBJ2-7; 7 bases are a match to TRBD1. With 2 bases clipped from V and 1 base from J, the junction kept 5 bases outside the gene matches. Germline lookup yields CDR1 MNHNS and CDR2 SASEGT. CDR3 length equals 15 residues. DNA of the CDR3: TGTGCCAGCAGTGAATATGGGACAGCATCCTACGAGCAGTACTTC. It translates to CASSEYGTASYEQYF.

This clone was seen a single time. The CDR3 reads CASSEFGGADEQFF. In DNA, the CDR3 is TGCGCCAGCAGTGAGTTCGGGGGGGCCGATGAGCAGTTCTTC. The chain recombines TRBV10-1 with TRBJ2-1, with TRBD2 identical over 8 bases. The CDR3 length is 14 residues. Germline-derived CDR1 and CDR2 are WNHNN and SYGVQD (reference sequence). V shed 1 base and J 8 bases; nucleotides not matched to a gene: 4.

This chain links TRBV10-1 with TRBJ1-4; the match to TRBD1 covers 9 bases. J lost 11 bases, V lost 4 bases, and 8 bases had no gene match. Germline lookup yields CDR1 WNHNN and CDR2 SYGVQD (reference sequence). This CDR3 spans 14 amino acids. The CDR3, as DNA: TGCGCCAGCAGTGCGAGGACAGGGGATAGTAAACTGTTTTTT. This sequence encodes CASSARTGDSKLFF.

This clone was recorded only once. The genes are TRBV7-3 and TRBJ2-1; no definite D call. The CDR3 has 14 amino acids. V was pared by 5 bases and J by 0 bases, with 8 bases between. Germline CDR1 is SGHTA and CDR2 is FQGTGA. The CDR3 DNA reads as TGTGCCAGCAGCCCTATCGGCTCCTACAATGAGCAGTTCTTC. This codes for CASSPIGSYNEQFF.

V and J are TRBV2 and TRBJ1-1; D gene unclear. This CDR3 region has 13 residues. Germline loops: CDR1 SNHLY, CDR2 FYNNEI. Trimming shortened V by 7 bases and J by 4 bases, and 13 bases separated the two germline ends. The DNA of the CDR3 is TGTGCCAGCATACCATTGCGCGGCACTGAAGCTTTCTTT. It codes for CASIPLRGTEAFF.

V is TRBV4-1 and J is TRBJ2-7; a possible D gene is TRBD1 (5 bases). V lost 1 base to trimming and J lost 1 base, with 11 bases between them. The CDR3 sequence is 15 residues long. Germline CDR1 and CDR2: MGHRA and YSYEKL. The CDR3 DNA reads TGCGCCAGCAGCCAAGTCCAGGGTGCTTCCTACGAGCAGTACTTC. Translated, it gives CASSQVQGASYEQYF.

This clone was picked up a small number of times. The V and J genes are TRBV6-1 and TRBJ2-7; TRBD1 is a possible D gene (5 bases). The germline V gene has CDR1 MNHNS and CDR2 SASEGT. Trimming stripped 2 bases from V and 4 bases from J, with 18 bases between. The length of the CDR3 is 16 residues. In DNA, the CDR3 is TGTGCCAGCAGTGAAATTGGCGCAGGGATATGGTACGAGCAGTACTTC. This translates into CASSEIGAGIWYEQYF.

The rearrangement joins TRBV7-3 to TRBJ2-1; 8 bases line up with TRBD1. V was pared by 5 bases and J by 7 bases, with 4 bases of the junction left unmatched. This CDR3 spans 13 amino acids. The V gene's germline CDR1 is SGHTA and CDR2 FQGTGA. CDR3 loop: CASSQDRVNEQFF. As DNA, the CDR3 is TGTGCCAGCAGCCAGGACAGGGTAAATGAGCAGTTCTTC.

The chain has TRBV18 and TRBJ1-1; TRBD1 matches 7 bases. From germline, CDR1 is KGHSH and CDR2 LQKENI. J lost 3 bases, V lost 3 bases, and 10 bases had no gene match. This CDR3 has 16 amino acids. CDR3 in DNA: TGTGCCAGCTCACCTACTGTCAGGACAGGATACACTGAAGCTTTCTTT. This translates into CASSPTVRTGYTEAFF.

To note about this clone: Relative to the germline gene, one junction end is altered; a read error may explain this. This chain joins TRBV6-5 and TRBJ1-5; 10 nucleotides agree with TRBD1. The CDR3 is 12 amino acids. Germline CDR1 MNHEY, CDR2 SVGAGI. The CDR3 DNA reads as TGTGCCAGCAGTTACTCGGGACAGGGGAAATCTTTT. Its protein is CASSYSGQGKSF.

This clone has only one observation. The chain is built from TRBV2 and TRBJ2-3; TRBD1 aligns across 8 bases. Germline V CDR1 and CDR2: SNHLY, FYNNEI. The junction had 3 bases not matched to a gene; V was cut back by 6 bases and J by 7 bases. The CDR3 runs 12 residues. The CDR3 is CASSDRGHTQYF. The CDR3 region has the DNA TGTGCCAGCAGCGACAGGGGCCATACGCAGTATTTT.

This sequence joins TRBV19 and TRBJ1-2; 10 bases match TRBD1. The CDR3 runs to 14 residues. The V and J ends lost 8 bases and 6 bases, in that order; junction bases with no gene match: 9. CDR1 is LNHDA, CDR2 SQIVND, per germline (reference sequence). The CDR3 spells CASLETGGWNGYTF. DNA for the CDR3: TGTGCCAGTCTCGAGACAGGGGGCTGGAATGGCTACACCTTC.

This clone appeared a single time. CDR3 nucleotides: TGTGCCAGCAGTTACGAAGAGCGAACCTACGAGCAGTACTTC. This translates into CASSYEERTYEQYF. The genes are TRBV6-5 and TRBJ2-5; D call uncertain. The DNA end is a closer match to TRBJ2-7, so the J assignment may be wrong. The CDR3 is 14 amino acids. Germline values: CDR1 MNHEY, CDR2 SVGAGI.

This clone has just a few counts. The chain is built from TRBV15 and TRBJ1-4; 8 bases are a match to TRBD1. The CDR3 covers 15 residues. The germline CDR1 and CDR2 sequences are LNHNV and YYDKDF (reference sequence). J lost 2 bases, V lost 2 bases, and 1 base had no gene match. CDR3 region: CATSRYRGTNEKLFF. The CDR3 DNA is TGTGCCACCAGCAGATACAGGGGGACTAATGAAAAACTGTTTTTT. The variable domain in full, completed from reference TRBV15 and TRBJ1-4, reads DAMVIQNPRYQVTQFGKPVTLSCSQTLNHNVMYWYQQKSSQAPKLLFHYYDKDFNNEADTPDNFQSRRPNTSFCFLDIRSPGLGDTAMYLCATSRYRGTNEKLFFGSGTQLSVL.

The chain employs TRBV7-7 and TRBJ2-5; TRBD2 might be the D (6 bases). V shed 3 bases and J shed 2 bases, with 7 bases lying between them. Germline lookup yields CDR1 SSHAT and CDR2 FNYEAQ (reference sequence). The CDR3 covers 13 residues. The chain's CDR3 is CASSLGTQETQYF. The CDR3 bases are TGTGCCAGCAGCTTGGGGACTCAAGAGACCCAGTACTTC. Together with reference TRBV7-7 and TRBJ2-5, the CDR3 gives the full variable domain: GAGVSQSPRYKVTKRGQDVTLRCDPISSHATLYWYQQALGQGPEFLTYFNYEAQPDKSGLPSDRFSAERPEGSISTLTIQRTEQRDSAMYRCASSLGTQETQYFGPGTRLLVL.

This clone was observed a few times. The chain is built from TRBV19 and TRBJ2-2; 10 nucleotides agree with TRBD1. CDR1 and CDR2 from the germline V gene are LNHDA and SQIVND (reference sequence). The CDR3 has 14 amino acids. The J segment lost 8 bases and the V segment lost 5 bases, leaving 5 bases of the junction unmatched. CDR3 DNA sequence: TGTGCCAGTAGTCCAGGGACAGGGGAAGGGGAGCTGTTTTTT. It translates to CASSPGTGEGELFF. Complete variable domain (other parts from reference TRBV19 and TRBJ2-2): DGGITQSPKYLFRKEGQNVTLSCEQNLNHDAMYWYRQDPGQGLRLIYYSQIVNDFQKGDIAEGYSVSREKKESFPLTVTSAQKNPTAFYLCASSPGTGEGELFFGEGSRLTVL.

The CDR3 loop reads CASSLGAYEQYF. The CDR3 DNA reads TGCGCCAGCAGCTTAGGGGCCTACGAGCAGTACTTC. The J gene is TRBJ2-7, the V gene TRBV5-1, with D possibly being TRBD1 (5 bases). CDR3 length: 12 amino acids. V lost 2 bases and J 2 bases, leaving 5 bases between the germline ends. Looked up from germline, CDR1 is SGHRS and CDR2 is YFSETQ.

The CDR3 bases are TGTGCCATCAGTGGAGCGGGGGGGTCCTACAATGAGCAGTTCTTC. Protein product: CAISGAGGSYNEQFF. The chain recombines TRBV10-3 with TRBJ2-1; 10 bases fit TRBD2. CDR3 length: 15 amino acids. CDR1 ENHRY and CDR2 SYGVKD come from the germline V gene. V trimming: 4 bases; J trimming: 1 base; junction bases outside the gene matches: 1.

The chain couples TRBV5-4 to TRBJ1-3; 9 nucleotides agree with TRBD1. Germline assignment: CDR1 SGHNT and CDR2 YYREEE (reference sequence). The CDR3 runs to 15 residues. V lost 0 bases to trimming and J lost 4 bases; unmatched junction nucleotides: 2. The chain's CDR3 is CASSLGGQGGNTIYF. In nucleotides, the CDR3 is TGTGCCAGCAGCTTGGGTGGACAGGGGGGAAACACCATATATTTT.

The chain joins TRBV19 to TRBJ2-2, with 7 bases fitting TRBD1. Per the germline V gene, CDR1 is LNHDA and CDR2 is SQIVND (reference sequence). V shed 8 bases and J 4 bases; nucleotides not matched to a gene: 10. The CDR3 covers 15 residues. DNA for the CDR3: TGTGCCAGTTCCCTCCGGGACAGACCCACCGGGGAGCTGTTTTTT. It specifies CASSLRDRPTGELFF.

The chain uses TRBV11-3 and TRBJ1-2; D might be TRBD1 (6 bases). Trimming removed 2 bases from V and 6 bases from J, with 19 bases in between. CDR1 and CDR2 from the germline V gene are SGHNT and YENEEA. The CDR3 has 16 residues. CDR3 nucleotide sequence: TGTGCCAGCAGCTTACAGTTGCCAGGGGAACTCAATGGCTACACCTTC. Its protein product is CASSLQLPGELNGYTF.